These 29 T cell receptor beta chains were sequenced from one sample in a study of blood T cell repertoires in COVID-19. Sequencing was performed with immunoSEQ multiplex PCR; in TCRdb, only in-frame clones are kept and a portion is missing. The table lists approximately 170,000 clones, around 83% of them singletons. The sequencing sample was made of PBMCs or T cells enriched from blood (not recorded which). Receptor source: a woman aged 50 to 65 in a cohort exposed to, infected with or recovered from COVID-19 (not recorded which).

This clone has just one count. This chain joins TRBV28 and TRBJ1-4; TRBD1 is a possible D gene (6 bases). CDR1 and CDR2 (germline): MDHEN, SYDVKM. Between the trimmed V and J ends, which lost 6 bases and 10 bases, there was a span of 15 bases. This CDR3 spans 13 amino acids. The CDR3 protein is CASRTAGTPKLFF. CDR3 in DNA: TGTGCCAGCAGGACCGCCGGGACACCAAAACTGTTTTTT.

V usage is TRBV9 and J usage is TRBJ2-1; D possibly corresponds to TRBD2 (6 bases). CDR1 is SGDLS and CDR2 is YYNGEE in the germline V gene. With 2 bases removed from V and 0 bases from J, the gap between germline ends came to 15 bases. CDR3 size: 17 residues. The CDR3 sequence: CASSVSLAGSSYNEQFF. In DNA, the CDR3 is TGTGCCAGCAGCGTCAGCCTGGCGGGAAGCTCCTACAATGAGCAGTTCTTC.

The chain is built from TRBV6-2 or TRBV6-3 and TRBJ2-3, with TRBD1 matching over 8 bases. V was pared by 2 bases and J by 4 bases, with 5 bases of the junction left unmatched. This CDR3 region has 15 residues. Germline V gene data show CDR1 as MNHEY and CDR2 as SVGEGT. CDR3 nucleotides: TGTGCCAGCAGTTACGGGGACAGGAGGGCAGATACGCAGTATTTT. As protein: CASSYGDRRADTQYF.

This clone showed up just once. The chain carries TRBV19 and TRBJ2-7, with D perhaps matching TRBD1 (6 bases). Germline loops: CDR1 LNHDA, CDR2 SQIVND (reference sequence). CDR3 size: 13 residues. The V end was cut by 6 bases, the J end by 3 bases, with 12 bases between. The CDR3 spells CASSPGTSYEQYF. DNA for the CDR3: TGTGCCAGTAGCCCCGGGACAAGCTACGAGCAGTACTTC.

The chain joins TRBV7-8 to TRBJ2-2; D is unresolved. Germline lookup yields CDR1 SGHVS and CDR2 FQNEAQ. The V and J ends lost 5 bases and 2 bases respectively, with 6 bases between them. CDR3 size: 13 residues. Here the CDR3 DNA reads TGTGCCAGCAGCCGTAAAAACACCGGGGAGCTGTTTTTT. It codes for CASSRKNTGELFF.

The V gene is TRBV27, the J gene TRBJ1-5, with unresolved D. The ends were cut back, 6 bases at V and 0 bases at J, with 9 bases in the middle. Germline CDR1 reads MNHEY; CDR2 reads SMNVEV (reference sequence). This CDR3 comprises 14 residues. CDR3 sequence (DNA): TGTGCCAGCAGCGCATTCGGTAGCAATCAGCCCCAGCATTTT. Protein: CASSAFGSNQPQHF.

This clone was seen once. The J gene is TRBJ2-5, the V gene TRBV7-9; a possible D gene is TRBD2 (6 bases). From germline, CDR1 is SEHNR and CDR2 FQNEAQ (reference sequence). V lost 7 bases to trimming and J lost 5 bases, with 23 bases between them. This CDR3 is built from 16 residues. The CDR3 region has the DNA TGTGCCAGCATGCAATCGGGCCGGGGACGGGGGGAGACCCAGTACTTC. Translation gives CASMQSGRGRGETQYF.

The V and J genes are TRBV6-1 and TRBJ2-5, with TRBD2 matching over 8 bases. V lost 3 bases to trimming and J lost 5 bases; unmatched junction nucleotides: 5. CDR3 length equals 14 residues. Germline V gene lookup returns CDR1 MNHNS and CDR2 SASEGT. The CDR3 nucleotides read TGTGCCAGCAGTGACGCCGCGGGAGGTGAGACCCAGTACTTC. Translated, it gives CASSDAAGGETQYF.

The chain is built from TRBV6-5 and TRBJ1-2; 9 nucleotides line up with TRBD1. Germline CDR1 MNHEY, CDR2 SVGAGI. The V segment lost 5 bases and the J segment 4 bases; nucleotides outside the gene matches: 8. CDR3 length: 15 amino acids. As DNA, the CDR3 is TGTGCCAGCAGTCCCCGGGACAGGGCTGCCTATGGCTACACCTTC. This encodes CASSPRDRAAYGYTF.

This CDR3 is CAITTGEYNSPLHF. CDR3 nucleotides: TGTGCCATCACAACAGGGGAGTATAATTCACCCCTCCACTTT. This chain links TRBV10-3 with TRBJ1-6; 7 bases line up with TRBD1. Germline assignment: CDR1 ENHRY and CDR2 SYGVKD. Trimming at V came to 7 bases and at J to 4 bases, leaving 4 bases not matched to a gene. This CDR3 is built from 14 residues.

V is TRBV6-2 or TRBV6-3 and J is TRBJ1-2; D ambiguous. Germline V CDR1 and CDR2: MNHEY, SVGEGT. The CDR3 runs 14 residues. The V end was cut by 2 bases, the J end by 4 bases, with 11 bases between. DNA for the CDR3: TGTGCCAGCAGTTACGGATCGGGTCTCTATGGCTACACCTTC. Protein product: CASSYGSGLYGYTF.

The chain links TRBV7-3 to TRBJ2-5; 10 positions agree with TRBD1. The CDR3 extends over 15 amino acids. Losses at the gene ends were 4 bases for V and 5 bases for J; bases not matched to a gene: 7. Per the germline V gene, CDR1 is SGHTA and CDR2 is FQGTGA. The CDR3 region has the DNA TGTGCCAGCAGCTCCGGGACAGGGGCTGTCGAGACCCAGTACTTC. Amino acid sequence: CASSSGTGAVETQYF.

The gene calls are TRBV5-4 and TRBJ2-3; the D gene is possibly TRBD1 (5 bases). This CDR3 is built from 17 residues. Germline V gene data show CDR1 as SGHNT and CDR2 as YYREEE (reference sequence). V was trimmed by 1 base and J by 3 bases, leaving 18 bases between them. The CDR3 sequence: CASSLLWGAEQTDTQYF. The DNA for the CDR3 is TGTGCCAGCAGCTTGCTCTGGGGCGCCGAGCAGACAGATACGCAGTATTTT.

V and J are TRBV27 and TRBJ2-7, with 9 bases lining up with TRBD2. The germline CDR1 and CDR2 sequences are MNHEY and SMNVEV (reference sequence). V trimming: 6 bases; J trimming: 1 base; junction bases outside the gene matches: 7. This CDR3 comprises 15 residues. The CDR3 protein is CASSAPGLASYEQYF. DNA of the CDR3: TGTGCCAGCAGCGCCCCGGGACTAGCATCCTACGAGCAGTACTTC.

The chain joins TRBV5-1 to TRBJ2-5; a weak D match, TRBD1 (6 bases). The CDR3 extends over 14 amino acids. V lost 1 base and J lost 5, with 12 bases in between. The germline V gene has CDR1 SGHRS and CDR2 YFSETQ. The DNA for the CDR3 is TGCGCCAGCAGCTTGTTTGGGGGCGGCGAGACCCAGTACTTC. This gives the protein CASSLFGGGETQYF.

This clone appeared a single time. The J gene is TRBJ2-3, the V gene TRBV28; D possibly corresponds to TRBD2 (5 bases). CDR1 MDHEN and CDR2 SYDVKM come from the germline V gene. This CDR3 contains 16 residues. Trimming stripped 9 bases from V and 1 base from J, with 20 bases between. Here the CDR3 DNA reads TGTGCCAGTTTAGGGTCGTTTCCCGGGGGCACAGATACGCAGTATTTT. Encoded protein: CASLGSFPGGTDTQYF.

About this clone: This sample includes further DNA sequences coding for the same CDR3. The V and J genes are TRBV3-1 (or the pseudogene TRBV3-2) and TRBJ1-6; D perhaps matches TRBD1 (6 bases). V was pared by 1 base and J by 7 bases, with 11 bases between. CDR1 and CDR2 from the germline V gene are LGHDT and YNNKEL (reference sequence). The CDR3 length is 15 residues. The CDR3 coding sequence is TGTGCCAGCAGCCAAGCAGGGGTAGGGAATTCACCCCTCCACTTT. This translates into CASSQAGVGNSPLHF.

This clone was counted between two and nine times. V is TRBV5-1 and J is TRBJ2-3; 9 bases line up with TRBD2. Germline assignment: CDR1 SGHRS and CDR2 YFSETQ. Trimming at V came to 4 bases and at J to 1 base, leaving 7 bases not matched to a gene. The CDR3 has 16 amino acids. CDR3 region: CASSTLAGAGTDTQYF. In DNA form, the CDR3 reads TGCGCCAGCAGCACTTTAGCGGGAGCGGGCACAGATACGCAGTATTTT.

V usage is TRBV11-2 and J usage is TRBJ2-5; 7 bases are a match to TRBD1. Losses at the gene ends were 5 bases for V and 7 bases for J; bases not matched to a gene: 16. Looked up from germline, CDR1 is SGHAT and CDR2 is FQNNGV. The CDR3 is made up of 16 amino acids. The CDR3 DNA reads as TGTGCCAGCAGCGTTAGTGGGGGACAGCTGTTGGGGACCCAGTACTTC. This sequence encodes CASSVSGGQLLGTQYF.

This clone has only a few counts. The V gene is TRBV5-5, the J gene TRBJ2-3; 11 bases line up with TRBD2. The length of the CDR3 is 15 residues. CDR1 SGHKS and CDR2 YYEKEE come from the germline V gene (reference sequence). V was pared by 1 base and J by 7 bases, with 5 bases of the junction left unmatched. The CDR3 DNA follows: TGTGCCAGCAGCTTGAGCCTAGCGGGGGGAAATACGCAGTATTTT. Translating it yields CASSLSLAGGNTQYF.

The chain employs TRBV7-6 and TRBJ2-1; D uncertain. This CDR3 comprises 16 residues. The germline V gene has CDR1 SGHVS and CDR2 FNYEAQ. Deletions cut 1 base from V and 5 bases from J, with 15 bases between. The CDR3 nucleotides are TGTGCCAGCAGCTTAGGGTCACGGGTTGAAAACAATGAGCAGTTCTTC. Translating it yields CASSLGSRVENNEQFF.

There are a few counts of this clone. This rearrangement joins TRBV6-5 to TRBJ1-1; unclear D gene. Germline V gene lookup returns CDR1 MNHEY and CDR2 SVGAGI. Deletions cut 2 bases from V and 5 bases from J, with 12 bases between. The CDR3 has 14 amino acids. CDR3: CASSYLGGRTEAFF. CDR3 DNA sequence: TGTGCCAGCAGTTACCTGGGAGGGAGGACTGAAGCTTTCTTT.

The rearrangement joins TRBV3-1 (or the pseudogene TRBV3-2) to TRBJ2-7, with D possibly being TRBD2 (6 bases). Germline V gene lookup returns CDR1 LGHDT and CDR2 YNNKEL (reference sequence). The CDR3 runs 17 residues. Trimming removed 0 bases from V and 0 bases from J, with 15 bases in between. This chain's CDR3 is CASSQDSGRRSSYEQYF. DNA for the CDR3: TGTGCCAGCAGCCAAGATAGCGGCAGAAGGAGCTCCTACGAGCAGTACTTC.

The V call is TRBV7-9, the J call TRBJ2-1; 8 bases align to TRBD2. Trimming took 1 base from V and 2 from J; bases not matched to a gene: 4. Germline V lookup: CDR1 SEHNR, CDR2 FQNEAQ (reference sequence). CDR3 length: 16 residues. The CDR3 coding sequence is TGTGCCAGCAGCTTAGTTTTGGGACTAGCCTACAATGAGCAGTTCTTC. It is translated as CASSLVLGLAYNEQFF. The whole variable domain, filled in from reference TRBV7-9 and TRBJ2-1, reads DTGVSQNPRHKITKRGQNVTFRCDPISEHNRLYWYRQTLGQGPEFLTYFQNEAQLEKSRLLSDRFSAERPKGSFSTLEIQRTEQGDSAMYLCASSLVLGLAYNEQFFGPGTRLTVL.

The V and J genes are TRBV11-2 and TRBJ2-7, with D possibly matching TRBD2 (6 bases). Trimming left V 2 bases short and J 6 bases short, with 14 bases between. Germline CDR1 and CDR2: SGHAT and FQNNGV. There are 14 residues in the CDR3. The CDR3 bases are TGTGCCAGCAGCTTAACAGCCACAGCGGGCGAGCAGTACTTC. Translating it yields CASSLTATAGEQYF.

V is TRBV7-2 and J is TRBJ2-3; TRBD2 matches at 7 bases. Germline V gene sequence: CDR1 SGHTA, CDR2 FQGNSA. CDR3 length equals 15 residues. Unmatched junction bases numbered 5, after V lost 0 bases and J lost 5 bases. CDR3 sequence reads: CASSLAAGVIDTQYF. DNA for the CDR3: TGTGCCAGCAGCTTAGCGGCGGGGGTTATAGATACGCAGTATTTT.

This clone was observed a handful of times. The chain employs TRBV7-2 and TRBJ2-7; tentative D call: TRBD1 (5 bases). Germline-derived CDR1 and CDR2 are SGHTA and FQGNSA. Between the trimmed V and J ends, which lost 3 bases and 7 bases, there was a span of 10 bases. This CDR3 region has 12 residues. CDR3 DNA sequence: TGTGCCAGCAGCTTCAGGGTGGGTGAGCAGTACTTC. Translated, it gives CASSFRVGEQYF.

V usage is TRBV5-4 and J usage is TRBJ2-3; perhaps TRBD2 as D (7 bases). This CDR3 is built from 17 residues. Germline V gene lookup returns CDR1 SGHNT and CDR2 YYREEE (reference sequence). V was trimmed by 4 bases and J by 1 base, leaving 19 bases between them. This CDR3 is CASSPPRGARGTDTQYF. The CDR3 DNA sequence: TGTGCCAGCAGCCCCCCCCGGGGGGCGCGGGGCACAGATACGCAGTATTTT.

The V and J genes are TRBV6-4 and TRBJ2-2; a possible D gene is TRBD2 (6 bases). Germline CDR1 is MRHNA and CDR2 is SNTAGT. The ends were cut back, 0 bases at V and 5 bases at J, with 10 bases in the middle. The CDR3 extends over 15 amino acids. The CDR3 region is CASSDSGGRTGELFF. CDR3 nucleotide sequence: TGTGCCAGCAGTGACTCCGGGGGAAGGACCGGGGAGCTGTTTTTT.